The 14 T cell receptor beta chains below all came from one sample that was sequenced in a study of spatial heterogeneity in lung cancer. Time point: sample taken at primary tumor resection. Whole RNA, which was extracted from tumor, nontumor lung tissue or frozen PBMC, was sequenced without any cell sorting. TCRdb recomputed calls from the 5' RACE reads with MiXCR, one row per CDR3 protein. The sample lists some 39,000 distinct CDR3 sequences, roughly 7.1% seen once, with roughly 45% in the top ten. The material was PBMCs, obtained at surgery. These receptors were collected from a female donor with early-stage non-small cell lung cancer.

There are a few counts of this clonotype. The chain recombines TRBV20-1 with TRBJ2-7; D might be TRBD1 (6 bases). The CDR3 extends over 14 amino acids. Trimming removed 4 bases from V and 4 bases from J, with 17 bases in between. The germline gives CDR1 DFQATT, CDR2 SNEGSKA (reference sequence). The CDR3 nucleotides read TGCAGTGCTACCCCACGGACAGCTCCGTACGAGCAGTACTTC. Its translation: CSATPRTAPYEQYF.

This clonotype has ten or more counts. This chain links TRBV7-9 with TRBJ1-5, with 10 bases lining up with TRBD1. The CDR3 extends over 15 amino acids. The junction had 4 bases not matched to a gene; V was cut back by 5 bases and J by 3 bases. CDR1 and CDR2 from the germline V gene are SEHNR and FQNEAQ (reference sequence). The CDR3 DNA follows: TGTGCCAGCAGCCCGGGACAGGGGCCCAATCAGCCCCAGCATTTT. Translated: CASSPGQGPNQPQHF. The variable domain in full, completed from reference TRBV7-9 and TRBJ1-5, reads DTGVSQNPRHKITKRGQNVTFRCDPISEHNRLYWYRQTLGQGPEFLTYFQNEAQLEKSRLLSDRFSAERPKGSFSTLEIQRTEQGDSAMYLCASSPGQGPNQPQHFGDGTRLSIL.

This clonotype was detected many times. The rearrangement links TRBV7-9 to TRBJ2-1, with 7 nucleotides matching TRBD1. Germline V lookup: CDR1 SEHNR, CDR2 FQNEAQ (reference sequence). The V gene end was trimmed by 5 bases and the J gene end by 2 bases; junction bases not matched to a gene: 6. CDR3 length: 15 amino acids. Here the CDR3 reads CASSKGQVTYNEQFF. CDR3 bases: TGTGCCAGCAGCAAAGGACAGGTTACCTACAATGAGCAGTTCTTC.

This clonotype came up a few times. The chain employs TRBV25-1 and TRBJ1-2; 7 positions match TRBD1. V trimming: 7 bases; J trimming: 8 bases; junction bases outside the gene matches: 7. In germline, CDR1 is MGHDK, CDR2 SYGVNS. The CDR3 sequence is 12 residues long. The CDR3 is CASTDTGVGYTF. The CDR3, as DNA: TGTGCCAGCACTGACACAGGGGTCGGCTACACCTTC.

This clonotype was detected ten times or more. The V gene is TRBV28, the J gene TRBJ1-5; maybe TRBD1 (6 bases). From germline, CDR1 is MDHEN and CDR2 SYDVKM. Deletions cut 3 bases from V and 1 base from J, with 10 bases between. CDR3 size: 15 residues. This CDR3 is CASSFRTASNQPQHF. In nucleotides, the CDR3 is TGTGCCAGCAGTTTCCGGACAGCCAGCAATCAGCCCCAGCATTTT.

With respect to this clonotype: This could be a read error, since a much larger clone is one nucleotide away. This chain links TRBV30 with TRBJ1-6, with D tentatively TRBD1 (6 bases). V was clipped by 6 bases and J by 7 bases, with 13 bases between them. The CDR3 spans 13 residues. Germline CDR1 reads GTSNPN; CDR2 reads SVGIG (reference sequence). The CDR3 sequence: CACSGTRNSPLHF. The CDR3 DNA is TGTGCCTGCTCCGGGACACGGAATTCACCCCTCCACTTT. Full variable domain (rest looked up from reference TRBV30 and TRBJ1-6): SQTIHQWPATLVQPVGSPLSLECTVEGTSNPNLYWYRQAAGRGLQLLFYSVGIGQISSEVPQNLSASRPQDRQFILSSKKLLLSDSGFYLCACSGTRNSPLHFGNGTRLTVT.

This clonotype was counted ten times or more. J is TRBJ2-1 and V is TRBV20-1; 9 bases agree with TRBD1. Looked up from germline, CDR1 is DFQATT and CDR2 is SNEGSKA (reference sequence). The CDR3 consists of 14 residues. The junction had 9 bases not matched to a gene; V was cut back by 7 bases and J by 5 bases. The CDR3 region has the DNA TGCAGTGTAACGCCGGGACAGGGAAACAATGAGCAGTTCTTC. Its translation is CSVTPGQGNNEQFF.

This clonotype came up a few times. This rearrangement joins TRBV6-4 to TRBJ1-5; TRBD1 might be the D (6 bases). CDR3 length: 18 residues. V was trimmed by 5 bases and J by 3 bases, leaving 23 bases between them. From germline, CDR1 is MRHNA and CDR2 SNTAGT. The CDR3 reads CASSLPSDRQAYNQPQHF. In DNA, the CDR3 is TGTGCCAGCAGTCTCCCTTCCGATAGACAGGCATACAATCAGCCCCAGCATTTT.

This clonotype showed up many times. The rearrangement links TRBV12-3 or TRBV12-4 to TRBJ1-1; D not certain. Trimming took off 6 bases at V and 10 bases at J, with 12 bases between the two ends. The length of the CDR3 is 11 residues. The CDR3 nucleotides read TGTGCCAGCAGCCGCAATTGGGTAGCTTTCTTT. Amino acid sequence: CASSRNWVAFF.

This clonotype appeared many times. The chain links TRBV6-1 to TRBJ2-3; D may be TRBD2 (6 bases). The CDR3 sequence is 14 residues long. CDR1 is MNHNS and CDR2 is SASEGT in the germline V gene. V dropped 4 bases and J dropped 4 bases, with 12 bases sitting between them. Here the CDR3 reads CASSVPSVADTQYF. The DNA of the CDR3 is TGTGCCAGCAGTGTTCCTAGCGTGGCAGATACGCAGTATTTT.

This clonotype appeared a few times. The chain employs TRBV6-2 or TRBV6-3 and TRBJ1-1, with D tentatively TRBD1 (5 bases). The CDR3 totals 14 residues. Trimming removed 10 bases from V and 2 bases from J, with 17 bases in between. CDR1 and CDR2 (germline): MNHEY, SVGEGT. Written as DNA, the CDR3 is TGTGCCACGGCAAAATTCAGGGAAAACACTGAAGCTTTCTTT. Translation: CATAKFRENTEAFF.

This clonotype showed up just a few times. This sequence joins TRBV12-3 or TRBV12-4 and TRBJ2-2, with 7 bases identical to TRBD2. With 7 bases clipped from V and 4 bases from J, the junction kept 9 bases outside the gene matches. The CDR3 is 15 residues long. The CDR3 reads CASTPTGGSTGELFF. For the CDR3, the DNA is TGTGCCAGCACCCCTACGGGGGGATCCACCGGGGAGCTGTTTTTT.

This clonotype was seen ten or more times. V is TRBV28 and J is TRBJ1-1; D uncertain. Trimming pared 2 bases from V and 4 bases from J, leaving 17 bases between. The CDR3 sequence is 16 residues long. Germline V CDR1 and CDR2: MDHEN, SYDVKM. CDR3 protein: CASSLIREFGSTEAFF. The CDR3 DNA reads TGTGCCAGCAGTTTAATCCGGGAATTCGGGAGCACTGAAGCTTTCTTT.

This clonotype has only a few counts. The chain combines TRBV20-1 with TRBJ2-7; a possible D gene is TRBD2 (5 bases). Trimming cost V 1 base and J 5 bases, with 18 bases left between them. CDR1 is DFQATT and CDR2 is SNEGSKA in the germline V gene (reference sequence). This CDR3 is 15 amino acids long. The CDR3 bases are TGCAGTGCTAGAGTTCATCCAGCGGCGCCGGACGAGCAGTACTTC. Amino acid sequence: CSARVHPAAPDEQYF.